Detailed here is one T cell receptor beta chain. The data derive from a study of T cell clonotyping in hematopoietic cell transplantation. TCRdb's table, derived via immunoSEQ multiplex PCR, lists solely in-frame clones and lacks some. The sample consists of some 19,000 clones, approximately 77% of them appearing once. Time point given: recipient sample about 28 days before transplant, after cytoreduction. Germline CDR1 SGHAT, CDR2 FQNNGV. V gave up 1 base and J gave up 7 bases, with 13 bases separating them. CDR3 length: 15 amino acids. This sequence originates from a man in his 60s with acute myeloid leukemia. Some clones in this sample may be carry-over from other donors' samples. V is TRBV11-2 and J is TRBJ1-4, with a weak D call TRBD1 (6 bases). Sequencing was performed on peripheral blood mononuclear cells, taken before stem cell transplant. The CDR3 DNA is TGTGCCAGCAGCTTAGTGGCAGGGGACGGTGAAAAACTGTTTTTT. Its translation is CASSLVAGDGEKLFF.